The text below deals with one TCR beta chain. This entry is derived from a study of blood T cell repertoires in COVID-19. Germline V lookup: CDR1 SEHNR, CDR2 FQNEAQ (reference sequence). This CDR3 comprises 13 residues. Trimming cost V 11 bases and J 0 bases, with 11 bases left between them. In the authors' workflow: It was from reference gene primer amplification that nucleated cell counts were estimated. TCRdb's table, derived via immunoSEQ multiplex PCR, lists solely in-frame clones and lacks some. That table gives V, J and clone size, and the DNA gave D and trimming. The sample shows roughly 260,000 clones, more than 75% of them seen only once.

Material for sequencing was peripheral blood. The receptor comes from a woman aged 45-59 years with acute or convalescent COVID-19. This rearrangement joins TRBV7-9 to TRBJ2-4; maybe TRBD2 (6 bases). The CDR3: CAEEGVAKNIQYF. The CDR3 DNA reads TGTGCCGAGGAGGGCGTAGCCAAAAACATTCAGTACTTC.